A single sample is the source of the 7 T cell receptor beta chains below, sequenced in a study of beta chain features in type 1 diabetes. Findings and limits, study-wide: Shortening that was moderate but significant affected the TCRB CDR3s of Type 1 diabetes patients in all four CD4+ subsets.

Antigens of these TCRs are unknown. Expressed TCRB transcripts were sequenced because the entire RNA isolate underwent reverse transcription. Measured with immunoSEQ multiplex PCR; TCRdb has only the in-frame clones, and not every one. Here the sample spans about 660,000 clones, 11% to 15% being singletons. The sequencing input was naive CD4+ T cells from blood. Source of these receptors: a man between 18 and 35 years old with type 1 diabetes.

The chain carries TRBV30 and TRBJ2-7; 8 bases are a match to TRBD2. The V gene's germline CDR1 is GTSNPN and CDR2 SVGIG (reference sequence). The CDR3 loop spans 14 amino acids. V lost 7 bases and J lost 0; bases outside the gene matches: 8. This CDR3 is CALKREIYSYEQYF. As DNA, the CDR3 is TGTGCCTTAAAGCGGGAGATCTACTCCTACGAGCAGTACTTC.

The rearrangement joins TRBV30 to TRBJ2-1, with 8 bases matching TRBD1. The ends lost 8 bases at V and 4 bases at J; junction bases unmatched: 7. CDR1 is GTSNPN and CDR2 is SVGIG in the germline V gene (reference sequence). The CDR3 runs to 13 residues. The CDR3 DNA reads TGTGCCGTCAGGGGGCTCGTATACAATGAGCAGTTCTTC. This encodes CAVRGLVYNEQFF.

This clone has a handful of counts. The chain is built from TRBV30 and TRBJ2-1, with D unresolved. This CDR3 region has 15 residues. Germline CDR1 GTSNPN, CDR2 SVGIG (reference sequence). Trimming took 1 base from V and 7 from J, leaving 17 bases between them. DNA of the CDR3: TGTGCCTGGAGTGGGTACCCCCTGCTCCCAAATGAGCAGTTCTTC. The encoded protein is CAWSGYPLLPNEQFF.

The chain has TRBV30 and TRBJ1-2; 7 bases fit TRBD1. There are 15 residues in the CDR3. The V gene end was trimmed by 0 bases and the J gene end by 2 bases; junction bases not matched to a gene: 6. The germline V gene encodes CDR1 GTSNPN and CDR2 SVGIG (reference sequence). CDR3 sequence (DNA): TGTGCCTGGAGTGTACCCGGCAGGGGGAACTATGGCTACACCTTC. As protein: CAWSVPGRGNYGYTF.

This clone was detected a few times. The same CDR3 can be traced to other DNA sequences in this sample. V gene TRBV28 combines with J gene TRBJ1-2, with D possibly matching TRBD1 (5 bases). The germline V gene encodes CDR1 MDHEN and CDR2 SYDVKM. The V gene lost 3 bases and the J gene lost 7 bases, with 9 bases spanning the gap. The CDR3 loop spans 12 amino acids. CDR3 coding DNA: TGTGCCAGCAGTTTGCAGGGTTCTGGCTACACCTTC. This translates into CASSLQGSGYTF.

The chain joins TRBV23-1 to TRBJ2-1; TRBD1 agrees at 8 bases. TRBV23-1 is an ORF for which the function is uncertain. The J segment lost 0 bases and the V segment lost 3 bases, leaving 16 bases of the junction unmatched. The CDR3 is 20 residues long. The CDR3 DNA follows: TGCGCCAGCAGTCACCCAACAGGGGGGACTCTTACTTTCTCCTACAATGAGCAGTTCTTC. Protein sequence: CASSHPTGGTLTFSYNEQFF.

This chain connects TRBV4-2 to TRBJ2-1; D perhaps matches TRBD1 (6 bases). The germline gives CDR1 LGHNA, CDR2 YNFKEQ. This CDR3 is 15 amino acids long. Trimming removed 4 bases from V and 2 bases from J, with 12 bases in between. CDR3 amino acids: CASSPTDSTYNEQFF. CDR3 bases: TGTGCCAGCAGCCCAACGGACAGTACCTACAATGAGCAGTTCTTC.